Presented here are 26 T cell receptor beta chains from one specimen sequenced in a study of CD4 T cells in relation to SARS-CoV-2 and coronaviruses. Before the COVID-19 pandemic, during about 2011-2019, CD4+ T cells were taken from unexposed donors. The cells were cultured for approximately 10 days before CD4+ T cells were isolated. These receptors lack a known antigen. Generated by immunoSEQ multiplex PCR, the TCRdb table keeps only in-frame clones and is missing some. Of tens of thousands of clones in the sample, about 73% were seen once. The sequenced material came from CD4+ T cells from PBMCs, cultured in vitro. Source of these receptors: a human donor in good health.

The rearrangement links TRBV2 to TRBJ2-7; 8 positions agree with TRBD2. The CDR3 sequence is 13 residues long. The ends lost 8 bases at V and 0 bases at J; junction bases unmatched: 3. CDR1 is SNHLY, CDR2 FYNNEI, per germline. Written as DNA, the CDR3 is TGTGCCAGCCGGGAGGGGCACTCCTACGAGCAGTACTTC. Translating it yields CASREGHSYEQYF.

The V and J genes are TRBV30 and TRBJ2-3, with 7 bases fitting TRBD2. This CDR3 comprises 16 residues. V trimming: 0 bases; J trimming: 4 bases; junction bases outside the gene matches: 10. Germline V gene lookup returns CDR1 GTSNPN and CDR2 SVGIG (reference sequence). The CDR3 reads CAWSVSGGRAPDTQYF. For the CDR3, the DNA is TGTGCCTGGAGTGTATCTGGTGGGAGGGCCCCAGATACGCAGTATTTT.

V usage is TRBV15 and J usage is TRBJ2-1, with TRBD2 as a possible D gene (5 bases). Trimming shortened V by 0 bases and J by 0 bases, and 9 bases separated the two germline ends. CDR1 and CDR2 from the germline V gene are LNHNV and YYDKDF (reference sequence). This CDR3 has 16 residues. CDR3 DNA sequence: TGTGCCACCAGCAGAGATCAAGGGAGCTCCTACAATGAGCAGTTCTTC. This encodes CATSRDQGSSYNEQFF.

By its share, this clone is medium-sized (0.01 to 0.1%). The chain joins TRBV6-5 to TRBJ1-6; no clear D gene. From germline, CDR1 is MNHEY and CDR2 SVGAGI. V dropped 6 bases and J dropped 5 bases, with 11 bases sitting between them. The CDR3 consists of 14 residues. CDR3 loop: CASRPGSNNSPLHF. CDR3 DNA sequence: TGTGCCAGCAGGCCGGGATCCAATAATTCACCCCTCCACTTT.

The chain couples TRBV5-1 to TRBJ2-2; 7 bases are a match to TRBD2. The CDR3 runs 14 residues. Germline CDR1 reads SGHRS; CDR2 reads YFSETQ. The trim removed 5 bases at V and 2 bases at J, leaving 3 bases unmatched. CDR3 residues: CASRGGSNTGELFF. The CDR3 nucleotides read TGCGCCAGCAGGGGCGGGAGTAACACCGGGGAGCTGTTTTTT.

The chain employs TRBV6-5 and TRBJ2-2; weak D call: TRBD2 (5 bases). The CDR3 is 14 amino acids. From germline, CDR1 is MNHEY and CDR2 SVGAGI. V was cut by 10 bases and J by 6 bases, with 18 bases left in between. CDR3: CATVVGRVAGELFF. As DNA, the CDR3 is TGTGCCACGGTGGTTGGGAGAGTCGCCGGGGAGCTGTTTTTT.

This clone is a singleton in its sample. The chain recombines TRBV5-1 with TRBJ2-7, with 11 bases aligning to TRBD1. Germline assignment: CDR1 SGHRS and CDR2 YFSETQ. The V gene end was trimmed by 4 bases and the J gene end by 6 bases; junction bases not matched to a gene: 12. The CDR3 spans 16 residues. CDR3 sequence reads: CASSAIIGQGASEQYF. The CDR3 DNA is TGCGCCAGCAGCGCAATCATTGGACAGGGGGCTTCCGAGCAGTACTTC.

In its sample, this clone was seen a few times. The chain is built from TRBV30 and TRBJ1-4; unclear D gene. This CDR3 is built from 10 residues. With 7 bases removed from V and 12 bases from J, the gap between germline ends came to 12 bases. CDR1 and CDR2 from the germline V gene are GTSNPN and SVGIG (reference sequence). The CDR3 reads CAFAESQLFF. The DNA for the CDR3 is TGTGCCTTTGCGGAATCCCAACTGTTTTTT.

The rearrangement links TRBV11-2 to TRBJ1-3; possibly TRBD1 for D (6 bases). The CDR3 runs to 15 residues. The germline CDR1 and CDR2 sequences are SGHAT and FQNNGV. V lost 4 bases and J lost 4, with 14 bases in between. As DNA, the CDR3 is TGTGCCAGCAGCTCTCGACAGGTGTCCGGAAACACCATATATTTT. It yields the protein CASSSRQVSGNTIYF.

The CDR3 here is CASSKTGTGGYEQYF. The DNA of the CDR3 is TGTGCCAGCAGCAAAACCGGGACAGGGGGCTACGAGCAGTACTTC. The chain recombines TRBV5-8 with TRBJ2-7, with TRBD1 identical over 11 bases. V trimming: 4 bases; J trimming: 3 bases; junction bases outside the gene matches: 6. Germline assignment: CDR1 SGHTS and CDR2 YDEGEE. The CDR3 sequence is 15 residues long.

The chain combines TRBV3-1 (or the pseudogene TRBV3-2) with TRBJ2-7, with D uncertain. The germline V and J ends were trimmed by 0 bases and 2 bases, with 11 bases remaining between them. This CDR3 is 15 amino acids long. Germline CDR1 LGHDT, CDR2 YNNKEL (reference sequence). The CDR3 here is CASSQDPARTYEQYF. DNA of the CDR3: TGTGCCAGCAGCCAAGATCCGGCAAGGACCTACGAGCAGTACTTC.

There are a few counts of this clone. The chain has TRBV28 and TRBJ2-6; perhaps TRBD1 as D (5 bases). With 4 bases removed from V and 5 bases from J, the gap between germline ends came to 12 bases. The CDR3 covers 15 residues. From germline, CDR1 is MDHEN and CDR2 SYDVKM. The chain's CDR3 is CASSSPQGWANVLTF. The CDR3 nucleotides are TGTGCCAGCAGTTCTCCCCAGGGTTGGGCCAACGTCCTGACTTTC.

The table lists this clone with a few counts. The genes are TRBV7-9 and TRBJ1-2, with D possibly TRBD1 on 6 matching bases. The germline CDR1 and CDR2 sequences are SEHNR and FQNEAQ (reference sequence). V lost 1 base, J lost 1 base, and 10 bases lay in between. The CDR3 loop spans 15 amino acids. The CDR3 is CASSLGKGDNYGYTF. The CDR3 nucleotides are TGTGCCAGCAGCTTAGGAAAGGGGGATAACTATGGCTACACCTTC.

The chain joins TRBV6-2 or TRBV6-3 to TRBJ2-7; maybe TRBD1 (8 bases). The CDR3 runs 14 residues. The germline V and J ends were trimmed by 5 bases and 3 bases, with 14 bases remaining between them. Germline CDR1 MNHEY, CDR2 SVGEGT. Here the CDR3 DNA reads TGTGCCAGCAGTCGGAGCGGGACAGGCTACGAGCAGTACTTC. Residues: CASSRSGTGYEQYF.

The rearrangement joins TRBV24-1 to TRBJ2-5; the D gene is possibly TRBD1 (7 bases). Trimming stripped 9 bases from V and 4 bases from J, with 17 bases between. The CDR3 spans 14 residues. Germline CDR1 and CDR2: KGHDR and SFDVKD. The CDR3 nucleotides read TGTGCCACCGGAACAGGGGTGGAGGGAGAGACCCAGTACTTC. Translating gives CATGTGVEGETQYF.

CDR3 sequence reads: CASSPAPGLAGGPGEGEQFF. The CDR3 region has the DNA TGCGCCAGCAGCCCGGCCCCGGGACTAGCGGGAGGGCCAGGTGAGGGTGAGCAGTTCTTC. This chain joins TRBV5-1 and TRBJ2-1; TRBD2 matches 16 bases. J lost 9 bases, V lost 4 bases, and 19 bases had no gene match. Per the germline V gene, CDR1 is SGHRS and CDR2 is YFSETQ. CDR3 length equals 20 residues.

This chain links TRBV28 with TRBJ2-1; maybe TRBD2 (6 bases). V was pared by 6 bases and J by 8 bases, with 23 bases between. CDR1 is MDHEN and CDR2 is SYDVKM in the germline V gene. CDR3 length: 16 residues. Here the CDR3 reads CASSQSGSSTRDEQFF. CDR3 bases: TGTGCCAGCAGCCAATCCGGGAGTTCGACTCGAGATGAGCAGTTCTTC.

V gene TRBV11-2 combines with J gene TRBJ1-1, with a weak D call TRBD1 (5 bases). The CDR3 sequence is 14 residues long. The V end was cut by 4 bases, the J end by 4 bases, with 13 bases between. CDR1 and CDR2 (germline): SGHAT, FQNNGV. The chain's CDR3 is CASSSRDARTEAFF. CDR3 coding DNA: TGTGCCAGCAGCTCAAGGGACGCCCGCACTGAAGCTTTCTTT.

This chain connects TRBV7-2 to TRBJ2-7; D unresolved. The CDR3 extends over 16 amino acids. Trimming left V 1 base short and J 0 bases short, with 13 bases between. CDR1 is SGHTA, CDR2 FQGNSA, per germline. For the CDR3, the DNA is TGTGCCAGCAGCTTAGTCCCGGGTACGACCTCCTACGAGCAGTACTTC. Translating gives CASSLVPGTTSYEQYF.

This clone appeared once. The gene calls are TRBV11-2 and TRBJ2-1; 11 positions agree with TRBD2. The CDR3 spans 15 residues. V shed 4 bases, J shed 6 bases, and the junction held 5 bases outside the gene matches. Per germline, CDR1 SGHAT and CDR2 FQNNGV. CDR3 in DNA: TGTGCCAGCAGCTCTCGACTAGCGGGATTCAATGAGCAGTTCTTC. Encoded protein: CASSSRLAGFNEQFF. The variable domain in full, completed from reference TRBV11-2 and TRBJ2-1, reads EAGVAQSPRYKIIEKRQSVAFWCNPISGHATLYWYQQILGQGPKLLIQFQNNGVVDDSQLPKDRFSAERLKGVDSTLKIQPAKLEDSAVYLCASSSRLAGFNEQFFGPGTRLTVL.

In this sample, this clone turned up a few times. This chain joins TRBV10-3 and TRBJ1-2, with TRBD1 identical over 7 bases. V lost 3 bases and J lost 7; bases outside the gene matches: 11. The CDR3 runs to 15 residues. Germline-derived CDR1 and CDR2 are ENHRY and SYGVKD. The CDR3, as DNA: TGTGCCATCAGTGATAGCGTAAGGGGGCGCGGTGGCTACACCTTC. Translation: CAISDSVRGRGGYTF.

The chain recombines TRBV7-3 with TRBJ2-3; D is tentatively TRBD1 or TRBD2 (5 bases each). Germline CDR1 reads SGHTA; CDR2 reads FQGTGA. V was cut by 3 bases and J by 1 base, with 14 bases left in between. This CDR3 comprises 16 residues. In nucleotides, the CDR3 is TGTGCCAGCAGCTTGGGACCTGGCGGCGGCACAGATACGCAGTATTTT. Translated: CASSLGPGGGTDTQYF.

The chain links TRBV11-2 to TRBJ2-5; possible D gene TRBD1, 6 bases. V was shortened by 1 base and J by 1 base, with 10 bases between the two germline ends. Germline CDR1 is SGHAT and CDR2 is FQNNGV. The CDR3 is made up of 15 amino acids. The DNA for the CDR3 is TGTGCCAGCAGCTTAGGGGGGACACTCCAAGAGACCCAGTACTTC. This translates into CASSLGGTLQETQYF.

Points on this clone: Additional DNA sequences in this sample encode the identical CDR3. The chain is built from TRBV7-9 and TRBJ2-1, with D unresolved. The CDR3 is 13 residues long. V was clipped by 1 base and J by 9 bases, with 10 bases between them. From germline, CDR1 is SEHNR and CDR2 FQNEAQ (reference sequence). The CDR3 bases are TGTGCCAGCAGCTTAGGAGGTGTAAGTGAGCAGTTCTTC. Residues: CASSLGGVSEQFF.

This clone was seen only a few times. The chain has TRBV10-3 and TRBJ2-7; possibly TRBD1 for D (5 bases). V dropped 5 bases and J dropped 2 bases, with 13 bases sitting between them. This CDR3 comprises 14 residues. Germline assignment: CDR1 ENHRY and CDR2 SYGVKD. As DNA, the CDR3 is TGTGCCATCAGTAAGGGGAATTTACCCTACGAGCAGTACTTC. Its protein product is CAISKGNLPYEQYF.

The chain has TRBV5-4 and TRBJ2-7; 8 bases are shared with TRBD2. J was trimmed by 1 base and V by 3 bases; bases with no gene match: 6. CDR3 length equals 15 residues. Germline CDR1 reads SGHNT; CDR2 reads YYREEE (reference sequence). CDR3 loop: CASSSRLAGSYEQYF. Here the CDR3 DNA reads TGTGCCAGCAGCTCCCGGTTAGCGGGGTCCTACGAGCAGTACTTC.